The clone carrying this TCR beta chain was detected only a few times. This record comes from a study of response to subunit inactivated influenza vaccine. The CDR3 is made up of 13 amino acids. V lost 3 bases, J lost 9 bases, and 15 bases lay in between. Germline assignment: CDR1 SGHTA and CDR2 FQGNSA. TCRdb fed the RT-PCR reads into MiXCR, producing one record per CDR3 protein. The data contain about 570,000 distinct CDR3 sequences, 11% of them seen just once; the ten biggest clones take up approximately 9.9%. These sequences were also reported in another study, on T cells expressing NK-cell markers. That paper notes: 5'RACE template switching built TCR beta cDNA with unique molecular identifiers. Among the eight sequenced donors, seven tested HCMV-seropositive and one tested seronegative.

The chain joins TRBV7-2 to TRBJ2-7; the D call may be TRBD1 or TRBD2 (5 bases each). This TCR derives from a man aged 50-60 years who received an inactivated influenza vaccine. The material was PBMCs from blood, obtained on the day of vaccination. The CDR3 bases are TGTGCCAGCAGCTTTGGGACCCGTGGGGTGCAGTACTTC. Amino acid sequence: CASSFGTRGVQYF.